These T cell receptor beta chains were read from a single sample in a study of a mutant IDH1 vaccine in newly diagnosed glioma. Generated by immunoSEQ multiplex PCR, the TCRdb table keeps only in-frame clones and is missing some. Of some 66,000 clones listed, 84% were seen once; the top ten hold around 4%. Which antigens these TCRs recognize remains unknown. The sample here was PBMCs, taken from a glioma patient whose treatment included an IDH1 peptide vaccine. These receptors came from a man younger than 45 with glioma. The CDR3 runs from the conserved cysteine through the conserved F or W. A D gene is named only where the DNA matches it firmly. The size entry is marked missing in some rows and otherwise reads once, few, many or a size class.

NA	TRBV19	NA	TRBJ1-2	TGTGCCAGTAGTATTTGGACGAACTATGGCTACACCTTC	CASSIWTNYGYTF
TRBD2	TRBV5-8	NA	TRBJ2-1	TGTGCCAGCAGCTTGGAGACTAGCGTAACGTACAATGAGCAGTTCTTC	CASSLETSVTYNEQFF
NA	TRBV27	NA	TRBJ1-3	TGTGCCAGCAGCCCGACAGCATACACCGGGAACACCATATATTTT	CASSPTAYTGNTIYF
TRBD1	TRBV4-2	NA	TRBJ2-1	TGTGCCAGCAGCCAAGGGACAGGGGGCCAATACAATGAGCAGTTCTTC	CASSQGTGGQYNEQFF
TRBD1	TRBV5-1	NA	TRBJ2-5	TGCGCCAGCAGGGGAACAGGGGGAACCAGAGAGACCCAGTACTTC	CASRGTGGTRETQYF
NA	TRBV29-1	NA	TRBJ2-1	TGCAGCGTATGCGACAACTACAATGAGCAGTTCTTC	CSVCDNYNEQFF
TRBD2	TRBV6-5	NA	TRBJ2-1	TGTGCCAGCAGTCAGGGAGGGCTACTCTACAATGAGCAGTTCTTC	CASSQGGLLYNEQFF
TRBD1	TRBV30	NA	TRBJ2-1	TGTGCCTGGAGGGCTAGACAGGGAAGAACCTACAATGAGCAGTTCTTC	CAWRARQGRTYNEQFF
TRBD1	TRBV5-1	NA	TRBJ1-1	TGCGCCAGCAGCCGACAGGGGGCTGATTACACTGAAGCTTTCTTT	CASSRQGADYTEAFF
TRBD1	TRBV28	NA	TRBJ2-7	TGTGCCAGCAGACCCGGGACAGGGGTTACGGAGCAGTACTTC	CASRPGTGVTEQYF
TRBD1	TRBV6-5	NA	TRBJ2-1	TGTGCCAGCAGTCTTGGACAGGGGGATTACAATGAGCAGTTCTTC	CASSLGQGDYNEQFF
NA	TRBV6-1	NA	TRBJ2-1	TGTGCCAGCAGTGAAAGCACTATAGGCAGACTCTCCTACAATGAGCAGTTCTTC	CASSESTIGRLSYNEQFF
NA	TRBV5-4	NA	TRBJ2-3	TGTGCCAGCAGCTCTAGCGATCGCACAGATACGCAGTATTTT	CASSSSDRTDTQYF
NA	TRBV5-1	NA	TRBJ1-3	TGCGCCAGCAGCTTGGCAGGGGACGGAAACACCATATATTTT	CASSLAGDGNTIYF
TRBD1	TRBV7-9	NA	TRBJ1-6	TGTGCCAGCAGCTTCGGGACAGGGGGGTTGTATAATTCACCCCTCCACTTT	CASSFGTGGLYNSPLHF
NA	TRBV18	NA	TRBJ2-5	TGTGCCAGCTCACCCCAAGAGACCCAGTACTTC	CASSPQETQYF
NA	TRBV6-6	NA	TRBJ1-1	TGTGCCAGCAGTCCCGGGGGCGGGAGAAATGAAGCTTTCTTT	CASSPGGGRNEAFF
NA	TRBV5-1	NA	TRBJ2-7	TGCGCCAGCAGCTTACGGGAGCAGTACTTC	CASSLREQYF
TRBD1	TRBV10-2	once	TRBJ2-2	TGCGCCAGCAGGGCAACAGGGGTGAGCACCGGGGAGCTGTTTTTT	CASRATGVSTGELFF
NA	TRBV5-1	NA	TRBJ2-3	TGCGCCAGCAGCTTGGACAGAACGACTAGCACAGATACGCAGTATTTT	CASSLDRTTSTDTQYF
NA	TRBV29-1	NA	TRBJ2-5	TGCAGCGTTGCCCTGGGCTATGGGTTGCAGTACTTC	CSVALGYGLQYF
NA	TRBV7-8	NA	TRBJ2-1	TGTGCCAGCAGCTTATTAGGCGGATACTCCTACAATGAGCAGTTCTTC	CASSLLGGYSYNEQFF
NA	TRBV5-6	NA	TRBJ1-3	TGTGCCAGCAGCCCCGTCGATCCGAGGTCTGGAAACACCATATATTTT	CASSPVDPRSGNTIYF
TRBD1	TRBV9	NA	TRBJ2-2	TGTGCCAGCAGCCCGGGACAGGGAGAGGGCGGGGAGCTGTTTTTT	CASSPGQGEGGELFF
NA	TRBV9	NA	TRBJ1-1	TGTGCCAGCAGCGTAGTTGAGGGAGGCCGCCGGGACACTGAAGCTTTCTTT	CASSVVEGGRRDTEAFF
NA	TRBV6-5	NA	TRBJ1-2	TGTGCCAGCACCGATCGGGACATTTCTGGCTACACCTTC	CASTDRDISGYTF
TRBD1	TRBV27	NA	TRBJ1-4	TGTGCCAGCAGTTTCCAGGGGGGGGATGAAAAACTGTTTTTT	CASSFQGGDEKLFF
NA	TRBV6-1	NA	TRBJ1-2	TGTGCCAGCAGTGAGTCGGACCTCGTCGGAGTCTACACCTTC	CASSESDLVGVYTF
NA	TRBV6-6	once	TRBJ1-2	TGTGCCAGCAGTTACTCTATATATTCCGGCTATGGCTACACCTTC	CASSYSIYSGYGYTF
TRBD2	TRBV5-1	NA	TRBJ2-3	TGCGCCAGCAGCTCCACAGCGGGGGGGCAGACAGATACGCAGTATTTT	CASSSTAGGQTDTQYF
NA	TRBV6-1	NA	TRBJ1-6	TGTGCCAGCAGTGAATTCATCTCCAATTCACCCCTCCACTTT	CASSEFISNSPLHF
NA	TRBV5-6	NA	TRBJ2-5	TGTGCCAGCAGCTTGGCGGCAGGGGAAGAGACCCAGTACTTC	CASSLAAGEETQYF
NA	TRBV19	NA	TRBJ1-2	TGTGCCAGTAGTGCAAGCGGGGGCCGCTACTATGGCTACACCTTC	CASSASGGRYYGYTF